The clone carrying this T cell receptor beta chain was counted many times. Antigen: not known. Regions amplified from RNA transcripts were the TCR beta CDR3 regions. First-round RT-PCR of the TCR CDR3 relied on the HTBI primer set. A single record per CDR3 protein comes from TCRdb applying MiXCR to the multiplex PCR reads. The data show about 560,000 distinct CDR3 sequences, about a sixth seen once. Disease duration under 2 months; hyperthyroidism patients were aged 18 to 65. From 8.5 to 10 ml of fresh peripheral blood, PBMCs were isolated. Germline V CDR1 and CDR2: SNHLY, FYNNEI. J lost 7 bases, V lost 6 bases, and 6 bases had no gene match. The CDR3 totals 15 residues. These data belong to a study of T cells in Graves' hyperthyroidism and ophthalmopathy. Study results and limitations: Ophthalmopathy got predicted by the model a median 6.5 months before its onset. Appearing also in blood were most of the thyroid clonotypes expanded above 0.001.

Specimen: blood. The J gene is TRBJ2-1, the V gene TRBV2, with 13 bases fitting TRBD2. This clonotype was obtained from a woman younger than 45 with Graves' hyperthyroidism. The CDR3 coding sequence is TGTGCCAGCAGACCGACTAGCGGGAGGAATAATGAGCAGTTCTTC. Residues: CASRPTSGRNNEQFF.